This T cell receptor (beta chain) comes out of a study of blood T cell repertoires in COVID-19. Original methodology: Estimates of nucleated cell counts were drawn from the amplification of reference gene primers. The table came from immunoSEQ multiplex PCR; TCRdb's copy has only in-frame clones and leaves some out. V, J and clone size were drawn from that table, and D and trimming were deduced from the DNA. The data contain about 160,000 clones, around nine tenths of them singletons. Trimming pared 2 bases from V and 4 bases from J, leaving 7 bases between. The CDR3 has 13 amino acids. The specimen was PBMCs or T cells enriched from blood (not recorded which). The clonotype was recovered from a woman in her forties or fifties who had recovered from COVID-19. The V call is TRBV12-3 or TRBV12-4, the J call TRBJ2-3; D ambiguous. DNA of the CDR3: TGTGCCAGCAGTTTACAGTTCCCAGATACGCAGTATTTT. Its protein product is CASSLQFPDTQYF.